One T cell receptor beta chain is described in this entry. No antigen is known for it. TCRdb's table, derived via immunoSEQ multiplex PCR, lists solely in-frame clones and lacks some. This sample yields about 140,000 clones, of which roughly 92% are seen a single time; less than 9.5% belongs to the top ten. Germline lookup yields CDR1 GTSNPN and CDR2 SVGIG (reference sequence). V was pared by 0 bases and J by 4 bases, with 13 bases between. The CDR3 is 15 amino acids. This sample is drawn from a study of T cell responses to AZD1222 COVID-19 vaccine. Study-wide findings and caveats: Close to half of spike-specific TCRs reportedly recognize unmutated variant regions. Two doses of AZD1222 preceded a rise in Spike-specific TCR breadth and depth. Among the donors, most were white British and more were female, and clonal diversity was possibly underestimated.

The source was peripheral blood, collected 28 days after the second AZD1222 dose. This clonotype originated in an adult who received the AZD1222 COVID-19 vaccine. The chain recombines TRBV30 with TRBJ1-3; tentative D call: TRBD1 (6 bases). Here the CDR3 reads CAWSVTGTRGNTIYF. In DNA form, the CDR3 reads TGTGCCTGGAGTGTAACAGGGACAAGAGGAAACACCATATATTTT.